The 24 T cell receptor beta chains reported below all come from one sample, sequenced in a study of blood T cells in healthy people across ages (dated by TCRdb to the mid-2010s). Receptor libraries were prepared by 5' RACE. TCRdb names Illumina HiSeq 2500 as the instrument used. The second PCR ran for roughly 7 to 11 cycles and used a J-beta primer mix along with a sample-barcoded 5' primer. TCRdb reran the public reads through fastp at Q25 and MiXCR, keeping productive beta chains. Duplicate CDR3 protein sequences are folded into a single record with the most common DNA and genes. Within this sample are under 800,000 distinct CDR3 sequences, with around 21% of them counted one time only. Roughly 3.6% of the sample comes from the top ten. The sequenced material came from blood. These receptors all come from a man between 65 and 85 years old in good health.

J is TRBJ2-2 and V is TRBV18; D uncertain. The CDR3 is 16 amino acids. V lost 0 bases, J lost 2 bases, and 10 bases lay in between. Per the germline V gene, CDR1 is KGHSH and CDR2 is LQKENI. The CDR3 nucleotides read TGTGCCAGCTCACCACCGGCTACCTCTAACACCGGGGAGCTGTTTTTT. Encoded protein: CASSPPATSNTGELFF.

This clonotype was seen many times. This rearrangement joins TRBV4-1 to TRBJ2-7; D uncertain. Trimming left V 0 bases short and J 4 bases short, with 7 bases between. The CDR3 totals 13 residues. CDR1 and CDR2 from the germline V gene are MGHRA and YSYEKL. CDR3 residues: CASSQDIGYEQYF. In DNA form, the CDR3 reads TGCGCCAGCAGCCAAGATATCGGATACGAGCAGTACTTC.

The chain is built from TRBV30 and TRBJ2-6; the match to TRBD1 covers 9 bases. V shed 2 bases and J 0 bases; nucleotides not matched to a gene: 5. This CDR3 is 17 amino acids long. CDR1 is GTSNPN, CDR2 SVGIG, per germline (reference sequence). The CDR3 DNA follows: TGTGCCTGGAGTCTACAGGGGGCCCTCTCTGGGGCCAACGTCCTGACTTTC. Encoded protein: CAWSLQGALSGANVLTF.

The V and J genes are TRBV20-1 and TRBJ2-5; TRBD2 is a possible D gene (5 bases). The J call could be wrong; TRBJ2-7 is a better fit for the DNA end. Germline values: CDR1 DFQATT, CDR2 SNEGSKA (reference sequence). The CDR3 sequence is 14 residues long. CDR3 sequence reads: CSIPKPADLYEQYF. In DNA, the CDR3 is TGCAGCATCCCGAAGCCAGCGGATCTCTACGAGCAGTACTTC.

The chain carries TRBV9 and TRBJ2-2; the D is unclear. The V and J ends lost 3 bases and 0 bases respectively, with 12 bases between them. Germline V gene lookup returns CDR1 SGDLS and CDR2 YYNGEE. This CDR3 has 16 residues. The CDR3 is CASSERPDPNTGELFF. CDR3 nucleotides: TGTGCCAGCAGCGAGCGCCCTGACCCGAACACCGGGGAGCTGTTTTTT.

Note on this clonotype: Relative to the germline gene, one junction end is altered; a read error may explain this. The chain combines TRBV20-1 with TRBJ2-7; a weak D match, TRBD1 (5 bases). CDR3 length: 12 amino acids. The V gene's germline CDR1 is DFQATT and CDR2 SNEGSKA (reference sequence). Written as DNA, the CDR3 is TGCAGTGCCCGTCGACAGTCCGCAGAGCGGTACTTC. Translating gives CSARRQSAERYF.

This clonotype was seen repeatedly, ten times or more. The chain links TRBV28 to TRBJ1-1; TRBD1 agrees at 8 bases. From germline, CDR1 is MDHEN and CDR2 SYDVKM. The CDR3 loop spans 15 amino acids. Trimming removed 6 bases from V and 1 base from J; junction bases left unmatched: 7. The DNA of the CDR3 is TGTGCCAGCAGACCCCCAGGGGGCGCGAACACTGAAGCTTTCTTT. This translates into CASRPPGGANTEAFF.

The rearrangement links TRBV3-1 to TRBJ1-1, with D uncertain. Looked up from germline, CDR1 is LGHDT and CDR2 is YNNKEL (reference sequence). The V and J ends lost 3 bases and 2 bases respectively, with 10 bases between them. CDR3 length equals 14 residues. The CDR3 nucleotides read TGTGCCAGCAGCCAGCCGGGAACAAACACTGAAGCTTTCTTT. Translated: CASSQPGTNTEAFF. Using reference TRBV3-1 and TRBJ1-1 for the parts outside the CDR3, the full variable domain is DTAVSQTPKYLVTQMGNDKSIKCEQNLGHDTMYWYKQDSKKFLKIMFSYNNKELIINETVPNRFSPKSPDKAHLNLHINSLELGDSAVYFCASSQPGTNTEAFFGQGTRLTVV.

V usage is TRBV30 and J usage is TRBJ2-5; 8 positions agree with TRBD1. The end of the DNA aligns better with TRBJ2-7, so the J call may be wrong. The CDR3 length is 15 residues. The germline V gene has CDR1 GTSNPN and CDR2 SVGIG (reference sequence). CDR3 bases: TGTGCCTGGAGTGGTATAGCAGGGGGCGTGTACGAGCAGTACTTC. Its translation is CAWSGIAGGVYEQYF.

V usage is TRBV7-2 and J usage is TRBJ2-3; weak D call: TRBD1 (6 bases). The germline CDR1 and CDR2 sequences are SGHTA and FQGNSA. The V and J ends lost 4 bases and 6 bases respectively, with 17 bases between them. The CDR3 extends over 15 amino acids. In nucleotides, the CDR3 is TGTGCCAGCAGCTCAGAGAGGGGGAAGCGGGATACGCAGTATTTT. Residues: CASSSERGKRDTQYF.

This clonotype was counted only a few times. The rearrangement links TRBV29-1 to TRBJ1-3; tentative D call: TRBD1 (6 bases). Germline V gives CDR1 SQVTM, CDR2 ANQGSEA. CDR3 size: 13 residues. Trimming left V 6 bases short and J 2 bases short, with 11 bases between. CDR3 residues: CSVVQGTGNTIYF. The CDR3 nucleotides read TGCAGCGTGGTACAGGGTACTGGAAACACCATATATTTT.

The rearrangement uses TRBV28 and TRBJ2-3, with 11 bases lining up with TRBD2. Germline V gives CDR1 MDHEN, CDR2 SYDVKM. J gave up 6 bases and V 4 bases, and 15 bases lay outside the gene matches. The CDR3 extends over 18 amino acids. CDR3 protein: CASSSLTGLAGLGDTQYF. The CDR3 DNA is TGTGCCAGCAGTTCCTTGACAGGACTAGCGGGCCTCGGGGATACGCAGTATTTT.

The J gene is TRBJ2-1, the V gene TRBV20-1, with TRBD1 matching over 8 bases. Germline CDR1 DFQATT, CDR2 SNEGSKA (reference sequence). This CDR3 has 16 amino acids. The ends lost 0 bases at V and 4 bases at J; junction bases unmatched: 8. This CDR3 is CSAREYGQGLYNEQFF. As DNA, the CDR3 is TGCAGTGCTAGAGAATACGGACAGGGCTTGTACAATGAGCAGTTCTTC.

V usage is TRBV7-9 and J usage is TRBJ2-1, with D tentatively TRBD1 (5 bases). The length of the CDR3 is 17 residues. Deletions cut 5 bases from V and 2 bases from J, with 19 bases between. Germline CDR1 and CDR2: SEHNR and FQNEAQ (reference sequence). The CDR3 nucleotides read TGTGCCAGCAGCAGGCCCCGAACAGGTGAGGCCTACAATGAGCAGTTCTTC. This codes for CASSRPRTGEAYNEQFF.

The chain combines TRBV19 with TRBJ2-5, with D perhaps assigned TRBD1 or TRBD2 (6 bases each). V shed 6 bases and J shed 4 bases, with 12 bases lying between them. Germline CDR1 is LNHDA and CDR2 is SQIVND (reference sequence). This CDR3 region has 13 residues. DNA of the CDR3: TGTGCCAGTAGCGACACGGGGGCAGAGACCCAGTACTTC. As protein: CASSDTGAETQYF.

The J gene is TRBJ1-4, the V gene TRBV28; TRBD1 aligns across 11 bases. The CDR3 is 15 residues long. The V gene's germline CDR1 is MDHEN and CDR2 SYDVKM. V was clipped by 8 bases and J by 3 bases; unmatched bases: 5. The CDR3 region is CASGQGAKANEKLFF. The CDR3 DNA sequence: TGTGCCAGCGGACAGGGGGCGAAGGCTAATGAAAAACTGTTTTTT.

This chain joins TRBV5-1 and TRBJ2-2; 9 bases map to TRBD2. Per germline, CDR1 SGHRS and CDR2 YFSETQ. V lost 7 bases and J lost 7; bases outside the gene matches: 11. This CDR3 contains 15 residues. The CDR3 region is CASELGGRVSGELFF. Written as DNA, the CDR3 is TGCGCCAGCGAACTCGGCGGGAGGGTGAGCGGGGAGCTGTTTTTT. The variable domain in full, completed from reference TRBV5-1 and TRBJ2-2, reads KAGVTQTPRYLIKTRGQQVTLSCSPISGHRSVSWYQQTPGQGLQFLFEYFSETQRNKGNFPGRFSGRQFSNSRSEMNVSTLELGDSALYLCASELGGRVSGELFFGEGSRLTVL.

In its sample, this clonotype was seen a few times. The V gene is TRBV21-1, the J gene TRBJ2-5; the table's D call, TRBD2, has no DNA check behind it. TRBV21-1 is flagged as a pseudogene. This CDR3 comprises 14 residues. Written as DNA, the CDR3 is TGTGCCAGCAGCAAACAGGACGGAGGAGTGACCCAGTACTTC. Its protein product is CASSKQDGGVTQYF.

The V gene is TRBV7-3, the J gene TRBJ2-3; weak D call: TRBD2 (6 bases). CDR1 is SGHTA, CDR2 FQGTGA, per germline. V lost 1 base and J lost 4, with 12 bases in between. The CDR3 totals 15 residues. CDR3 nucleotide sequence: TGTGCCAGCAGCTTAATGGGCTCGGGAGCAGATACGCAGTATTTT. It encodes CASSLMGSGADTQYF.

This clonotype was seen more than once but under ten times. J is TRBJ2-5 and V is TRBV15, with 7 bases that match TRBD2. Germline V gene data show CDR1 as LNHNV and CDR2 as YYDKDF (reference sequence). V lost 6 bases, J lost 1 base, and 11 bases stayed unmatched. The CDR3 spans 16 residues. In nucleotides, the CDR3 is TGTGCCACCAGTGCTGCAGGGAGGGCTTTCCAAGAGACCCAGTACTTC. Amino acids: CATSAAGRAFQETQYF.

The gene calls are TRBV15 and TRBJ2-1, with 7 bases fitting TRBD2. Per germline, CDR1 LNHNV and CDR2 YYDKDF (reference sequence). V lost 3 bases and J lost 7; bases outside the gene matches: 3. This CDR3 has 13 residues. For the CDR3, the DNA is TGTGCCACCAGCAGCCCACTAGCGAATGAGCAGTTCTTC. Protein: CATSSPLANEQFF.

The rearrangement joins TRBV30 to TRBJ1-2; 9 bases are a match to TRBD1. The CDR3 has 14 residues. V was pared by 4 bases and J by 1 base, with 4 bases of the junction left unmatched. The germline gives CDR1 GTSNPN, CDR2 SVGIG (reference sequence). The DNA for the CDR3 is TGTGCCTGGAACTCGGACAGGGGTAACTATGGCTACACCTTC. Translating it yields CAWNSDRGNYGYTF.

This clonotype came up a few times. The chain joins TRBV28 to TRBJ2-7; 9 positions match TRBD1. Per the germline V gene, CDR1 is MDHEN and CDR2 is SYDVKM. The V segment lost 6 bases and the J segment 4 bases; nucleotides outside the gene matches: 7. This CDR3 is built from 14 residues. The CDR3 DNA reads TGTGCCAGCAGACCCGGACAGGGGCGGTACGAGCAGTACTTC. This encodes CASRPGQGRYEQYF.

The chain carries TRBV5-6 and TRBJ2-1; TRBD2 matches at 10 bases. The CDR3 runs 19 residues. Trimming took 4 bases from V and 1 from J; bases not matched to a gene: 14. Germline values: CDR1 SGHDT, CDR2 YYEEEE. The DNA of the CDR3 is TGTGCCAGCAGCCGGCGGGGACCCTGGACTAGCGGATCCTACAATGAGCAGTTCTTC. This translates into CASSRRGPWTSGSYNEQFF.